The rows below give T cell receptor beta chains drawn from one sample of a study of blood T cell repertoires in COVID-19. Only in-frame clones appear in the TCRdb table, and some are missing; sequencing was by immunoSEQ multiplex PCR. Seen here are roughly 670,000 clones, around 89% observed once, and the top ten hold over 0.2%. The sequenced sample was peripheral blood. All receptors come from a woman between 18 and 29 years old with acute or convalescent COVID-19. Each CDR3 is given without its conserved first and last residue. The order of the fields is V gene, J gene, CDR3 protein.

>TRBV15|TRBJ2-4
ATSRGGALAKNIQY
>TRBV12-5|TRBJ1-2
ASGRRESYGYT
>TRBV7-2|TRBJ1-4
ASSPRPTGGEKLF
>TRBV7-2|TRBJ1-2
ASSLKGQGSGYT
>TRBV6-5|TRBJ2-7
ASSSSMALEQY
>TRBV11-2|TRBJ1-2
ASSLVQSEYGYT
>TRBV20-1|TRBJ2-3
SASQGLEGAQY
>TRBV11-2|TRBJ2-2
ASSSRDRGFAGELF
>TRBV10-3|TRBJ1-5
AISDQPGDQPQH
>TRBV19|TRBJ1-2
ASRQGIGYGYT
>TRBV9|TRBJ2-2
ASSVAQANTGELF
>TRBV29-1|TRBJ1-5
SVSYGRGNQPQH
>TRBV4-1|TRBJ2-5
ASSLRGLAGETQY
>TRBV19|TRBJ1-3
ASSLAAGDTIY
>TRBV7-6|TRBJ2-1
ASSSRGSSSYNEQF
>TRBV6-1|TRBJ1-2
ASSEVGWRTANYGYT
>TRBV19|TRBJ2-1
ASSIFKGAGDNEQF
>TRBV27|TRBJ1-2
ASSPNSLWGYT
>TRBV9|TRBJ1-1
ASSAPGGASVTEAF
>TRBV3-1/TRBV3-2|TRBJ1-5
ASSRGQSNQPQH
>TRBV27|TRBJ1-1
ASSPRGRENTEAF
>TRBV14|TRBJ1-1
ASSLRTGGTEAF
>TRBV12-5|TRBJ1-2
ASGLVPNGYT
>TRBV28|TRBJ1-5
ASTPRALNQPQH
>TRBV6-5|TRBJ2-5
ASSYGQQETQY
>TRBV5-1|TRBJ2-7
ASSFRTGAYEQY
>TRBV25-1|TRBJ1-1
ASAQGSNTEAF
>TRBV6-6|TRBJ1-1
ASSQTGGNGEAF
>TRBV25-1|TRBJ2-3
ASSEWLAIDTQY
>TRBV5-6|TRBJ1-5
ASSLGGGSQPQH
>TRBV7-2|TRBJ2-7
ASSLADGPYEQY
>TRBV10-3|TRBJ1-1
AISPLSGTVNTEAF
>TRBV28|TRBJ1-1
ASSLDGPKNTEAF
>TRBV19|TRBJ1-1
ASSTRDRFSFMNTEAF
>TRBV4-1|TRBJ2-5
ASSADSRETQY
>TRBV10-3|TRBJ1-6
AIRPSVGSSYNSPLH
>TRBV5-5|TRBJ2-2
ASSFTSGTGELF
>TRBV19|TRBJ1-4
ASSLRTAINEKLF
>TRBV5-4|TRBJ1-2
ASSLGQWDGYT
>TRBV12-3/TRBV12-4|TRBJ2-5
ASSWGGETQY
>TRBV2|TRBJ2-1
ASSEIRTSGGAAYNEQF
>TRBV12-3/TRBV12-4|TRBJ1-2
ASSLPGSVGYT
>TRBV5-1|TRBJ1-1
ASSTGHRLMNTEAF
>TRBV10-3|TRBJ2-7
AISEQRAPYEQY
>TRBV9|TRBJ2-1
ASSVEGTGWNEQF
>TRBV18|TRBJ1-2
ASSPGQGDGYT
>TRBV7-9|TRBJ1-5
ASSSNTGSQPQH
>TRBV7-2|TRBJ1-1
ASSLSGRNTEAF
>TRBV18|TRBJ2-6
ASSPAGGAGANVLT
>TRBV11-2|TRBJ2-1
ASSLRRSGGGNEQF
>TRBV4-3|TRBJ1-2
ASSQDFNRGRGNYGYT